The 11 T cell receptor beta chains given below trace back to one sample, sequenced in a study of cytomegalovirus exposure and HLA in healthy donors (dated by TCRdb to 2015 to 2018). The library was obtained by the immunoSEQ multiplex PCR assay. For the multiplex PCR, a mixture combining 60 forward primers for TCR Vbeta segments and 13 reverse primers for TCR Jbeta segments was used. In its TCRdb copy, this immuneACCESS table keeps in-frame sequences only and misses some clones. Where compared with another copy, unresolved V genes explain less than half of these, and the others have no known cause. This sample's records show around 34,000 clones. The ten largest clones represent 1.9% of the sample. What was sequenced was PBMCs. Receptor source: a woman between 40 and 55 years old in good health and CMV-seropositive.

The chain is built from TRBV6-6 and TRBJ2-1; D is unresolved. CDR1 and CDR2 (germline): MNHNY, SVGAGI (reference sequence). V gave up 2 bases and J gave up 7 bases, with 6 bases separating them. The CDR3 extends over 12 amino acids. CDR3 in DNA: TGTGCCAGCAGTTACCTAGTAAATGAGCAGTTCTTC. The encoded protein is CASSYLVNEQFF.

This sequence joins TRBV19 and TRBJ1-2; 7 nucleotides align to TRBD1. There are 15 residues in the CDR3. V lost 5 bases to trimming and J lost 1 base; unmatched junction nucleotides: 7. From germline, CDR1 is LNHDA and CDR2 SQIVND (reference sequence). CDR3 protein: CASSPDRDVNYGYTF. CDR3 nucleotide sequence: TGTGCCAGTAGTCCCGACAGGGATGTTAACTATGGCTACACCTTC.

V and J are TRBV7-2 and TRBJ2-7, with 11 positions matching TRBD2. V shed 3 bases, J shed 2 bases, and the junction held 0 bases outside the gene matches. Germline loops: CDR1 SGHTA, CDR2 FQGNSA. The CDR3 is 14 residues long. The CDR3 sequence: CASSLGLAAYEQYF. The CDR3 coding sequence is TGTGCCAGCAGCTTGGGACTAGCGGCCTACGAGCAGTACTTC.

The chain uses TRBV10-3 and TRBJ2-5; 8 nucleotides line up with TRBD1. Looked up from germline, CDR1 is ENHRY and CDR2 is SYGVKD. V lost 4 bases to trimming and J lost 3 bases; unmatched junction nucleotides: 1. The length of the CDR3 is 13 residues. This chain's CDR3 is CAISGTGKETQYF. CDR3 coding DNA: TGTGCCATCAGTGGGACAGGGAAAGAGACCCAGTACTTC.

The chain couples TRBV20-1 to TRBJ2-5; unclear D gene. V was trimmed by 5 bases and J by 5 bases, leaving 6 bases between them. The CDR3 totals 10 residues. Germline V gene sequence: CDR1 DFQATT, CDR2 SNEGSKA (reference sequence). The DNA of the CDR3 is TGCAGTGCTGAGAGGGAGACCCAGTACTTC. Translating it yields CSAERETQYF.

The V and J genes are TRBV5-1 and TRBJ2-7; 7 positions agree with TRBD2. V gave up 2 bases and J gave up 4 bases; unmatched junction bases: 6. The CDR3 is 14 residues long. Per the germline V gene, CDR1 is SGHRS and CDR2 is YFSETQ. This chain's CDR3 is CASSFGGGRYEQYF. Written as DNA, the CDR3 is TGCGCCAGCAGCTTCGGCGGGGGAAGGTACGAGCAGTACTTC. Full variable domain (remainder filled in from reference TRBV5-1 and TRBJ2-7): KAGVTQTPRYLIKTRGQQVTLSCSPISGHRSVSWYQQTPGQGLQFLFEYFSETQRNKGNFPGRFSGRQFSNSRSEMNVSTLELGDSALYLCASSFGGGRYEQYFGPGTRLTVT.

The gene calls are TRBV6-6 and TRBJ2-3; 12 nucleotides agree with TRBD1. Germline assignment: CDR1 MNHNY and CDR2 SVGAGI (reference sequence). The V and J ends lost 8 bases and 4 bases, in that order; junction bases with no gene match: 4. The CDR3 spans 14 residues. The CDR3 bases are TGTGCCAGCGGGGACAGGGGGCGTTCAGATACGCAGTATTTT. Its protein is CASGDRGRSDTQYF.

V usage is TRBV4-3 and J usage is TRBJ1-1, with no clear D. CDR1 is LGHNA and CDR2 is YSLEER in the germline V gene. The CDR3 spans 15 residues. V shed 0 bases and J shed 1 base, with 9 bases lying between them. The CDR3 loop is CASSQDLGTNTEAFF. For the CDR3, the DNA is TGCGCCAGCAGCCAAGATCTTGGCACGAACACTGAAGCTTTCTTT.

This rearrangement joins TRBV5-1 to TRBJ2-2; 10 nucleotides match TRBD2. The J segment lost 6 bases and the V segment lost 2 bases, leaving 4 bases of the junction unmatched. Looked up from germline, CDR1 is SGHRS and CDR2 is YFSETQ. The CDR3 sequence is 15 residues long. DNA of the CDR3: TGCGCCAGCAGCTTATTAGCGGGGGGCCCCGGGGAGCTGTTTTTT. This codes for CASSLLAGGPGELFF. Full variable domain (rest looked up from reference TRBV5-1 and TRBJ2-2): KAGVTQTPRYLIKTRGQQVTLSCSPISGHRSVSWYQQTPGQGLQFLFEYFSETQRNKGNFPGRFSGRQFSNSRSEMNVSTLELGDSALYLCASSLLAGGPGELFFGEGSRLTVL.

The chain combines TRBV30 with TRBJ1-1; D is uncertain. Germline assignment: CDR1 GTSNPN and CDR2 SVGIG (reference sequence). V was pared by 4 bases and J by 3 bases, with 12 bases between. This CDR3 has 13 amino acids. The CDR3 DNA follows: TGTGCCTGGATGCAGGCAACGGACACTGAAGCTTTCTTT. This encodes CAWMQATDTEAFF.

The CDR3 coding sequence is TGTGCCAGCAGCTTATCTTCTGGAGGGGCAGGGGGCAATGAAAAACTGTTTTTT. This codes for CASSLSSGGAGGNEKLFF. The V call is TRBV13, the J call TRBJ1-4, with TRBD1 identical over 8 bases. Unmatched junction bases numbered 13, after V lost 2 bases and J lost 5 bases. Germline V gene sequence: CDR1 PRHDT, CDR2 FYEKMQ (reference sequence). The CDR3 consists of 18 residues.